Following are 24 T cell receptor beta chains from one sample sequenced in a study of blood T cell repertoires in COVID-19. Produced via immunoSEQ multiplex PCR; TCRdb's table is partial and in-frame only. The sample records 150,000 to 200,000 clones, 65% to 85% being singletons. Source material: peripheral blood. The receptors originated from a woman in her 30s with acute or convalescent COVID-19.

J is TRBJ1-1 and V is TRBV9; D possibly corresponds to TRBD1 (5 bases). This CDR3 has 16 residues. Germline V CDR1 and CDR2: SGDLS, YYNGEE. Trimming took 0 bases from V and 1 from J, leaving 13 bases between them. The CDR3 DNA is TGTGCCAGCAGCGTAGAGGCAGGGCTTGGGAACACTGAAGCTTTCTTT. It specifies CASSVEAGLGNTEAFF.

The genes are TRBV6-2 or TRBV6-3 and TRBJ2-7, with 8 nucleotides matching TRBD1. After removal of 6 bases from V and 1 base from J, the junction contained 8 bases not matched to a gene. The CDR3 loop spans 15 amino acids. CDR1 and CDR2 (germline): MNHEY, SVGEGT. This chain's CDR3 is CASSQRRQGSYEQYF. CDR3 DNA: TGTGCCAGCAGCCAGCGGCGACAGGGGTCCTACGAGCAGTACTTC.

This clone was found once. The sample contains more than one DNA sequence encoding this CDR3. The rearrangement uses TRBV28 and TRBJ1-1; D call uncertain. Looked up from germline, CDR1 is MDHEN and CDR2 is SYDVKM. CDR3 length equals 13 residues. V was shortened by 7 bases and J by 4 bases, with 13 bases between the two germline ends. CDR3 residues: CASTGGFRTEAFF. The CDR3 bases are TGTGCCAGCACCGGAGGTTTCCGCACTGAAGCTTTCTTT.

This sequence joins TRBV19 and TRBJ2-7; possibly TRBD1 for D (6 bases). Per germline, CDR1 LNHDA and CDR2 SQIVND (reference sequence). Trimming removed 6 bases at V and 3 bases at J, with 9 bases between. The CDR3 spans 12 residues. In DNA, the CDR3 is TGTGCCAGTAGGCAGGGGAGCTACGAGCAGTACTTC. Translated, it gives CASRQGSYEQYF.

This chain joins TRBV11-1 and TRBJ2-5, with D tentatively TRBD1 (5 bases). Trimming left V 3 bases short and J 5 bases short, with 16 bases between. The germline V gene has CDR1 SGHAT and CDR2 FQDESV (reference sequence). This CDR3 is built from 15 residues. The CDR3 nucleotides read TGTGCCAGCAGCTTCCCTCAGGGAAATGAGGAGACCCAGTACTTC. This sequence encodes CASSFPQGNEETQYF.

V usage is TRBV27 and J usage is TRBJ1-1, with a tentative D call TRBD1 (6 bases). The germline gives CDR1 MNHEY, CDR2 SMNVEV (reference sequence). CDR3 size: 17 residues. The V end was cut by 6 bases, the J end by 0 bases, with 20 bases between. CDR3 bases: TGTGCCAGCAGCCACCAAGGGAAGGGGGACATGAACACTGAAGCTTTCTTT. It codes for CASSHQGKGDMNTEAFF.

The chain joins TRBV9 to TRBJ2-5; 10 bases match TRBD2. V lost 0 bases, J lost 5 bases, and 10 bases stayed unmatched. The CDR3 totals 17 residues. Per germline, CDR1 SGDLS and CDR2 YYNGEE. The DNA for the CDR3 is TGTGCCAGCAGCGTAGATGAGCGGGGGGGCCTAAAGGAGACCCAGTACTTC. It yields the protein CASSVDERGGLKETQYF. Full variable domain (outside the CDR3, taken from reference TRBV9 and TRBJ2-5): DSGVTQTPKHLITATGQRVTLRCSPRSGDLSVYWYQQSLDQGLQFLIQYYNGEERAKGNILERFSAQQFPDLHSELNLSSLELGDSALYFCASSVDERGGLKETQYFGPGTRLLVL.

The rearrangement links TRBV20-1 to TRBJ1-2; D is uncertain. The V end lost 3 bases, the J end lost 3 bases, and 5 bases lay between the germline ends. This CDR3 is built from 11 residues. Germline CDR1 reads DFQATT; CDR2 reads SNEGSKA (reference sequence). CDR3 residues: CSASRDYGYTF. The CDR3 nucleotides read TGCAGTGCTAGCCGGGACTATGGCTACACCTTC.

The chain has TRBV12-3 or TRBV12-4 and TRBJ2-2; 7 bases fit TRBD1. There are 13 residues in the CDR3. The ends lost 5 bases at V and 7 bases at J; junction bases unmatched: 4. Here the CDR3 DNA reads TGTGCCAGCAGTCCAGACAGGGTCGGGGAGCTGTTTTTT. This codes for CASSPDRVGELFF.

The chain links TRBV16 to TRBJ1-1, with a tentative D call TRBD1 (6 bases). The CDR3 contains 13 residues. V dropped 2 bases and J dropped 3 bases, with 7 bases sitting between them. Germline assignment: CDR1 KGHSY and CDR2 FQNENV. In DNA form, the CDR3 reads TGTGCCAGCAGCCAAGAGGGGGACACTGAAGCTTTCTTT. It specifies CASSQEGDTEAFF.

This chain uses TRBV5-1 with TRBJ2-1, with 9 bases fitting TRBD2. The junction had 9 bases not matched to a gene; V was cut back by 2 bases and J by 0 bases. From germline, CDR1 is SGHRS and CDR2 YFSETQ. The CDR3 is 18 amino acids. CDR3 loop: CASSFTATSGYSYNEQFF. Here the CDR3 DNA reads TGCGCCAGCAGCTTTACAGCGACTAGCGGCTACTCCTACAATGAGCAGTTCTTC.

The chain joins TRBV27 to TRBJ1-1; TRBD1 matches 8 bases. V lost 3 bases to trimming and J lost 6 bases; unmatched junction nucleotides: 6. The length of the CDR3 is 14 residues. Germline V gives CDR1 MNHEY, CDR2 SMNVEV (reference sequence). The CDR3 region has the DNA TGTGCCAGCAGTTTCCGGACAGGGAAGTCTGAAGCTTTCTTT. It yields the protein CASSFRTGKSEAFF.

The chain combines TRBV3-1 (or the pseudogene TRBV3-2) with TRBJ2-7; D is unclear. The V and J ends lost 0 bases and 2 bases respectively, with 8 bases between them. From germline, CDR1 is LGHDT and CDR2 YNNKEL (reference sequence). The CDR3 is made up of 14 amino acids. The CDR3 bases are TGTGCCAGCAGCCAAGAGTATCGGGCCTACGAGCAGTACTTC. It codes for CASSQEYRAYEQYF.

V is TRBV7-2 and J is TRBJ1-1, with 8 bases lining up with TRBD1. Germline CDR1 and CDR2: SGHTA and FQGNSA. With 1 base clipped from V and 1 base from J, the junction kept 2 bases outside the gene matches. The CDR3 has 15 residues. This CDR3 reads CASSLGDRSNTEAFF. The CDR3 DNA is TGTGCCAGCAGCTTAGGGGACAGGTCGAACACTGAAGCTTTCTTT.

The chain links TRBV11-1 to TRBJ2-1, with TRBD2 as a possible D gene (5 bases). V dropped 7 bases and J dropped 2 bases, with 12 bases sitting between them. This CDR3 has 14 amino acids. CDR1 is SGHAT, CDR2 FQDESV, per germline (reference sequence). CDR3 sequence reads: CASTEGYTYNEQFF. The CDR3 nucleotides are TGTGCCAGCACAGAGGGCTACACCTACAATGAGCAGTTCTTC. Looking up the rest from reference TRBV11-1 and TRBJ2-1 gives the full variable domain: EAEVAQSPRYKITEKSQAVAFWCDPISGHATLYWYRQILGQGPELLVQFQDESVVDDSQLPKDRFSAERLKGVDSTLKIQPAELGDSAMYLCASTEGYTYNEQFFGPGTRLTVL.

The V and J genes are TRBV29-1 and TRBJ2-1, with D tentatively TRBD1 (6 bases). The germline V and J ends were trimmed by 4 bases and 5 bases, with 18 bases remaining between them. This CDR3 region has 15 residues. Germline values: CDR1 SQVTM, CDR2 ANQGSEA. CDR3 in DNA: TGCAGCGTTGCCTCTCCGGGACAAAGCAACAATGAGCAGTTCTTC. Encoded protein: CSVASPGQSNNEQFF.

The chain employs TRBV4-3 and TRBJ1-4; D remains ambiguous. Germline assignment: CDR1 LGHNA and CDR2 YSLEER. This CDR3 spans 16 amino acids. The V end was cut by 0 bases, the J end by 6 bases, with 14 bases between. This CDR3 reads CASSQDANGRDEKLFF. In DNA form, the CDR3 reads TGCGCCAGCAGCCAAGACGCGAACGGGAGGGATGAAAAACTGTTTTTT.

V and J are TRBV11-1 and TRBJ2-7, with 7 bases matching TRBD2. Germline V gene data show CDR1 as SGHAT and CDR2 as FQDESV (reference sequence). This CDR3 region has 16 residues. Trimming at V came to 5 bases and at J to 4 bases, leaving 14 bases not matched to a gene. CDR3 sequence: CASSGIGPSGFYEQYF. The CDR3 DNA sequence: TGTGCCAGCAGCGGGATCGGTCCTAGCGGTTTTTACGAGCAGTACTTC.

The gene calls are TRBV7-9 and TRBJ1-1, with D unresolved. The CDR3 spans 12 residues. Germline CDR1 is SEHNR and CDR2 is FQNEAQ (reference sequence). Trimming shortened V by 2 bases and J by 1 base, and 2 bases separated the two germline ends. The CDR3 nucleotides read TGTGCCAGCAGCTTACAGAACACTGAAGCTTTCTTT. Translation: CASSLQNTEAFF.

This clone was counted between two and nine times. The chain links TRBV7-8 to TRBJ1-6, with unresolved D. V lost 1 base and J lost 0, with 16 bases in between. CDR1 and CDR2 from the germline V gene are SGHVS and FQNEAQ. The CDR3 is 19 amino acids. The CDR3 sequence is CASSLGPGEGHSYNSPLHF. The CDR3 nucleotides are TGTGCCAGCAGCTTAGGCCCGGGAGAGGGCCACTCCTATAATTCACCCCTCCACTTT.

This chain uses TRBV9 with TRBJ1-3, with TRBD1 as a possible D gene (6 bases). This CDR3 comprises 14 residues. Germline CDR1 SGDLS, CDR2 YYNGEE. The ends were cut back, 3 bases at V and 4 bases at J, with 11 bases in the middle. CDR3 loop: CASSASDRGNTIYF. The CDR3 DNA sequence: TGTGCCAGCAGCGCGAGTGACAGGGGAAACACCATATATTTT.

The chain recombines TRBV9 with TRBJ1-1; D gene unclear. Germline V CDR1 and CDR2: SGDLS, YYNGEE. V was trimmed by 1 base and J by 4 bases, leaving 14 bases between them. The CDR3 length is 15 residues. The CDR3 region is CASSVSLLPGTEAFF. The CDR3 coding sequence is TGTGCCAGCAGCGTATCTCTTTTACCCGGCACTGAAGCTTTCTTT.

The CDR3 here is CASSSAGTFREQFF. For the CDR3, the DNA is TGTGCCAGCAGTTCCGCGGGAACCTTTCGCGAGCAGTTCTTC. V usage is TRBV27 and J usage is TRBJ2-1; D might be TRBD2 (6 bases). Germline V lookup: CDR1 MNHEY, CDR2 SMNVEV (reference sequence). The ends were cut back, 4 bases at V and 10 bases at J, with 17 bases in the middle. The CDR3 covers 14 residues.

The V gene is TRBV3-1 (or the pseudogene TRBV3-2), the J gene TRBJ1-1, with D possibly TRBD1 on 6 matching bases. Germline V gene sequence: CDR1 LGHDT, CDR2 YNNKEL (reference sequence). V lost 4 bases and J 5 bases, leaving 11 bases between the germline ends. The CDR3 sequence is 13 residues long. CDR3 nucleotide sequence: TGTGCCAGCAGCCTACGGGGACAAACTGAAGCTTTCTTT. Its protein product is CASSLRGQTEAFF.